The clone carrying this T cell receptor (beta chain) appeared a few times. The CDR3 is 13 residues long. The germline V gene encodes CDR1 GTSNPN and CDR2 SVGIG (reference sequence). V was pared by 7 bases and J by 4 bases, with 17 bases between. This record belongs to a study of spatial heterogeneity in lung cancer. Study as a whole: PBMC samples from follow-up, when available, were sequenced at a median of around 2 years post-resection. There were, on average, more than nine raw-read appearances for each unique TCR and UMI combination.

Time point specified: blood at routine non-recurrence follow-up after resection. The authors sequenced whole RNA from tumor, nontumor lung or frozen PBMC without sorting. The study tagged each TCR cDNA molecule with a unique molecular identifier. MiXCR, run by TCRdb on the 5' RACE reads, gives a single entry per CDR3 protein. Here the sample spans 45,000 to 65,000 distinct CDR3 sequences, about 7.4% being singletons. Sequencing used PBMCs, obtained at follow-up. V and J are TRBV30 and TRBJ2-7, with D perhaps TRBD2 (6 bases). This TCR derives from a female donor with early-stage non-small cell lung cancer. The CDR3 nucleotides read TGTGCCTCCTCGACGGGGGTCCTATACGAGCAGTACTTC. Its translation is CASSTGVLYEQYF.